One and the same sample provided the 5 T cell receptor beta chains below, sequenced in a study of technical replicates of blood from a handful of donors. Sequencing used immunoSEQ multiplex PCR; TCRdb keeps in-frame clones, though not all of them. Of over 45,000 clones in the sample, roughly nine tenths were seen once. Material: PBMCs. The receptors originated from a human donor in good health. Some clones in this sample may be carry-over from other donors' samples.

The rearrangement joins TRBV7-9 to TRBJ1-3; D unclear. This CDR3 comprises 15 residues. Trimming stripped 1 base from V and 1 base from J, with 8 bases between. In germline, CDR1 is SEHNR, CDR2 FQNEAQ (reference sequence). CDR3 nucleotide sequence: TGTGCCAGCAGCTTAGTGGAGGAGTCTGGAAACACCATATATTTT. Its protein product is CASSLVEESGNTIYF.

The chain combines TRBV4-1 with TRBJ2-1; the match to TRBD2 covers 8 bases. The V gene end was trimmed by 2 bases and the J gene end by 6 bases; junction bases not matched to a gene: 6. Germline lookup yields CDR1 MGHRA and CDR2 YSYEKL. The CDR3 consists of 15 residues. CDR3 DNA: TGCGCCAGCAGCCAATGGCTAGCGGGCACCAATGAGCAGTTCTTC. It yields the protein CASSQWLAGTNEQFF.

The chain is built from TRBV30 and TRBJ1-5, with D perhaps TRBD1 (5 bases). Trimming left V 3 bases short and J 6 bases short, with 15 bases between. Germline CDR1 GTSNPN, CDR2 SVGIG (reference sequence). CDR3 length: 14 residues. CDR3 coding DNA: TGTGCCTGGAGACCACAGGCGAGGAGTCAGCCCCAGCATTTT. It codes for CAWRPQARSQPQHF.

The chain uses TRBV7-8 and TRBJ2-1; 9 nucleotides agree with TRBD2. CDR3 length: 16 amino acids. J gave up 2 bases and V 5 bases, and 7 bases lay outside the gene matches. The germline V gene encodes CDR1 SGHVS and CDR2 FQNEAQ. CDR3: CASSESSGGTYNEQFF. In DNA form, the CDR3 reads TGTGCCAGCAGCGAGTCCAGCGGGGGGACCTACAATGAGCAGTTCTTC.

The rearrangement links TRBV29-1 to TRBJ2-2, with 7 bases lining up with TRBD1. Germline V lookup: CDR1 SQVTM, CDR2 ANQGSEA. V trimming: 7 bases; J trimming: 3 bases; junction bases outside the gene matches: 5. The CDR3 length is 13 residues. Here the CDR3 DNA reads TGCAGCGCAGAGACAGGGTACACCGGGGAGCTGTTTTTT. Translation: CSAETGYTGELFF.